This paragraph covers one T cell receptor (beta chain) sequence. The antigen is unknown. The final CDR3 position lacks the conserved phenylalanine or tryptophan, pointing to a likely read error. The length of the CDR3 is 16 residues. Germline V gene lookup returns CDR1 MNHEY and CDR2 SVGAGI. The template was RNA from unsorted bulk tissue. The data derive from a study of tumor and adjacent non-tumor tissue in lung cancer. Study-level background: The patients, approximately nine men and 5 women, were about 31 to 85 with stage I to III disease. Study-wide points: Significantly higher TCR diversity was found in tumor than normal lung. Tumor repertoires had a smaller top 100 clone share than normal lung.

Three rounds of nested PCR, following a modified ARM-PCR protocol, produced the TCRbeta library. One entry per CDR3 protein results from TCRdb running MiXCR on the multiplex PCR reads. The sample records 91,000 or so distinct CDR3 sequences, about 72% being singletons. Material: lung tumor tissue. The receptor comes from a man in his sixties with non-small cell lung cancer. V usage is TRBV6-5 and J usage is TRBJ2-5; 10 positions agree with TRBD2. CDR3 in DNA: TGTGCCAGCAGTTACACAGCGGGGGGGATGGAAGAGGCCCAGTACTTA. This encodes CASSYTAGGMEEAQYL.